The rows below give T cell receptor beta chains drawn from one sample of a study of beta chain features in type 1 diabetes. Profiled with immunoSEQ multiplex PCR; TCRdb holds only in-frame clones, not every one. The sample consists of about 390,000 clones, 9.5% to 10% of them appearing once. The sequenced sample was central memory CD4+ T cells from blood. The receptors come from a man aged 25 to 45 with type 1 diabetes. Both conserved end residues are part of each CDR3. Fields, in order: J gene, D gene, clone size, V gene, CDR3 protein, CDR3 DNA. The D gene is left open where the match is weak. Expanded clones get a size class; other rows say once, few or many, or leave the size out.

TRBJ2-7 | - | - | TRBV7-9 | CASSLGGGGDYEQYF | TGTGCCAGCAGCTTAGGTGGCGGGGGCGATTATGAGCAGTACTTC
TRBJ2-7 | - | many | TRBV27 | CASSLGPEGYRRYF | TGTGCCAGCAGTTTAGGGCCAGAGGGGTACAGGCGGTACTTC
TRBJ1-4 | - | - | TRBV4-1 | CASSQVLGEKLFF | TGCGCCAGCAGCCAAGTTCTTGGAGAAAAACTGTTTTTT
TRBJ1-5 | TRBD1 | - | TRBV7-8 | CASSLSGTGPQPQHF | TGTGCCAGCAGCCTGTCCGGGACAGGGCCTCAGCCCCAGCATTTT
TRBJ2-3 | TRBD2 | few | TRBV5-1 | CASTRGLAGHTDTQYF | TGCGCCAGCACCCGGGGATTAGCGGGACACACAGATACGCAGTATTTT
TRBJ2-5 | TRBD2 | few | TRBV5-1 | CASSSGLARETQYF | TGCGCCAGCAGCTCGGGACTAGCACGGGAGACCCAGTACTTC
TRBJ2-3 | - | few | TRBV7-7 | CASSLSSTTDTQYF | TGTGCTAGCAGCTTAAGTTCAACCACAGATACGCAGTATTTT
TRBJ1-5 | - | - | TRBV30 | CAWSVRGNQPQHF | TGTGCCTGGAGTGTCAGGGGAAATCAGCCCCAGCATTTT
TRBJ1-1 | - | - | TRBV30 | CALLGGEAFF | TGTGCCCTACTGGGAGGCGAAGCTTTCTTT
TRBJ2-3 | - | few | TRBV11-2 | CASSGQISTDTQYF | TGTGCCAGCAGTGGACAGATTAGCACAGATACGCAGTATTTT
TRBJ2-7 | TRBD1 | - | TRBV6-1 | CASSQVYQGAYEQYF | TGTGCCAGCAGTCAAGTGTATCAGGGGGCCTACGAGCAGTACTTC
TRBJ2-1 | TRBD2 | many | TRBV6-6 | CASIQRGNNEQFF | TGTGCCAGCATCCAGCGGGGAAACAATGAGCAGTTCTTC
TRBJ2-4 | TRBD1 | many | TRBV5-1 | CASSEQTGDIQYF | TGCGCCAGCAGCGAGCAGACAGGGGACATTCAGTACTTC
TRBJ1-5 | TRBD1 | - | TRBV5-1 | CASREGQGEQPQHF | TGCGCCAGCAGGGAAGGACAGGGTGAACAGCCCCAGCATTTT
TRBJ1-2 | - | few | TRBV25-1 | CASSDPYTF | TGTGCCAGCAGTGACCCTTACACCTTC
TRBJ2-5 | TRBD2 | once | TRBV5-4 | CASSFGLAGWETQYF | TGTGCCAGCAGCTTCGGGCTAGCGGGGTGGGAGACCCAGTACTTC
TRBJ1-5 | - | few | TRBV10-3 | CAISEQGNQPQHF | TGTGCCATCAGTGAACAGGGCAATCAGCCCCAGCATTTT
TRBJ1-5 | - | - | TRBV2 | CASSLGWVDQPQHF | TGTGCCAGCAGTCTCGGCTGGGTCGATCAGCCCCAGCATTTT
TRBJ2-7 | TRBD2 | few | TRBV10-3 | CATAYSEGRDEQYF | TGTGCCACCGCGTACAGTGAGGGGAGGGACGAGCAGTACTTC
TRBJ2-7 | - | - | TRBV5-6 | CASSPRGFLGDEQYF | TGTGCCAGCAGCCCAAGGGGATTTCTAGGCGACGAGCAGTACTTC
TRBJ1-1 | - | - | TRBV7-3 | CASSLGKGLEAFF | TGTGCCAGCAGCTTAGGAAAGGGGCTTGAAGCTTTCTTT
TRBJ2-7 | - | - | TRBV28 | CATRVGGTYEQYF | TGTGCCACCAGGGTCGGGGGAACCTACGAGCAGTACTTC
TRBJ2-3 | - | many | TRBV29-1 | CSVERGKRDTQYF | TGCAGCGTTGAAAGGGGGAAGAGGGATACGCAGTATTTT
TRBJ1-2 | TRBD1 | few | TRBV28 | CASSFEGQGSYGYTF | TGTGCCAGCAGTTTTGAGGGACAGGGGAGCTATGGCTACACCTTC
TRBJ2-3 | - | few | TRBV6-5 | CASSYRADTQYF | TGTGCCAGCAGTTATCGGGCCGATACGCAGTATTTT
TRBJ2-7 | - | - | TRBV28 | CASSPGRGPYEQYF | TGTGCCAGCAGCCCCGGGCGGGGGCCCTACGAGCAGTACTTC
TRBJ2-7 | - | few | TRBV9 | CASSVSGLNYEQYF | TGTGCCAGCAGCGTATCTGGGCTGAACTACGAGCAGTACTTC
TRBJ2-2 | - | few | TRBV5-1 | CASSLSDSNTGELFF | TGCGCCAGCAGCTTGTCGGACAGCAACACCGGGGAGCTGTTTTTT
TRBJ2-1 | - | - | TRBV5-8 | CASSPRTDEQFF | TGTGCCAGCAGCCCTCGCACAGATGAGCAGTTCTTC
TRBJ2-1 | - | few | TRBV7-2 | CASSPRALNNEQFF | TGTGCCAGCAGCCCCCGGGCCCTAAACAATGAGCAGTTCTTC
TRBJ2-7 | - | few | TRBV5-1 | CASSLGDGTYEQYF | TGCGCCAGCAGCTTGGGGGACGGGACCTACGAGCAGTACTTC
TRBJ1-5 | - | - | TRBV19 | CASSINRISNQPQHF | TGTGCCAGTAGTATTAACAGGATTAGCAATCAGCCCCAGCATTTT
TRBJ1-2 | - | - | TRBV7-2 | CASSRNGDYGGYTF | TGTGCCAGCAGCCGTAATGGCGATTATGGAGGCTACACCTTC
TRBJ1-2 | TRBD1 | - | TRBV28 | CASSSGTVNYGYTF | TGTGCCAGCAGCTCCGGGACAGTTAACTATGGCTACACCTTC
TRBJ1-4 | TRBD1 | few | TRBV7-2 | CASSSTGTGGEKLFF | TGTGCCAGCAGTTCCACCGGGACAGGGGGTGAAAAACTGTTTTTT
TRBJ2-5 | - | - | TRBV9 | CASSVSGQETQYF | TGTGCCAGCAGCGTGTCTGGTCAAGAGACCCAGTACTTC
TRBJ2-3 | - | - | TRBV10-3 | CAIRVGGTDTQYF | TGTGCCATCAGAGTCGGGGGCACAGATACGCAGTATTTT
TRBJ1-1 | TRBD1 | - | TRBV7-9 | CASSLERGRRAFF | TGTGCCAGCAGCTTAGAGAGGGGGCGTCGAGCTTTCTTT
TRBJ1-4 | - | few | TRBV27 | CASSSGTSGAKLFF | TGTGCCAGCAGTTCGGGGACAAGCGGTGCAAAACTGTTTTTT
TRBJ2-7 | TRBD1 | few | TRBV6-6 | CASRRTGGDEQYF | TGTGCCAGCAGGAGGACAGGGGGCGACGAGCAGTACTTC
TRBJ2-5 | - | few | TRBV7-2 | CASSSSNRAETQYF | TGTGCCAGCAGCTCAAGCAACAGGGCCGAGACCCAGTACTTC
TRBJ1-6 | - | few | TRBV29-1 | CSVRDTTNSPLHF | TGCAGCGTTCGGGACACGACTAATTCACCCCTCCACTTT
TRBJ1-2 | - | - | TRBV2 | CASSGQYYGYTF | TGTGCCAGCAGTGGACAGTACTATGGCTACACCTTC
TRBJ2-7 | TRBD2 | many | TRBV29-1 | CSVAGTSGGYEQYF | TGCAGCGTCGCGGGGACTAGCGGGGGGTACGAGCAGTACTTC
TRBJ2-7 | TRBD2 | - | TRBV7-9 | CASSLGGSSSYEQYF | TGTGCCAGCAGCTTAGGCGGGAGCTCGTCCTACGAGCAGTACTTC
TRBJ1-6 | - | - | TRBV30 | CAWAFGESPLHF | TGTGCCTGGGCCTTTGGGGAATCACCCCTCCACTTT
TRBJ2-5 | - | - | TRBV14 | CASSQDSNSETQYF | TGTGCCAGCAGCCAAGACTCTAACTCGGAGACCCAGTACTTC
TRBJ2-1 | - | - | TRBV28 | CASSLSGLSRSGSSYNEQFF | TGTGCCAGCAGTTTGAGTGGACTCTCACGCTCGGGCAGCTCCTACAATGAGCAGTTCTTC
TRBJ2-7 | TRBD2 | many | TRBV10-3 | CAISAGGYEQYF | TGTGCCATCAGTGCGGGGGGCTACGAGCAGTACTTC
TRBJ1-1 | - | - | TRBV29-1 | CSVMNSSGRENTEAFF | TGCAGCGTCATGAACTCCTCGGGACGGGAGAACACTGAAGCTTTCTTT
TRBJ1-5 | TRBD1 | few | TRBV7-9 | CASSLGSGGPGGPQHF | TGTGCCAGCAGCTTAGGGTCAGGGGGCCCCGGTGGACCCCAGCATTTT
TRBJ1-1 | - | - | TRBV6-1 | CASSQMGSTEAFF | TGTGCCAGCAGCCAAATGGGGAGCACTGAAGCTTTCTTT
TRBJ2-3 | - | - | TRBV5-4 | CASSLAPTSTDTQYF | TGTGCCAGCAGCTTGGCACCTACCAGCACAGATACGCAGTATTTT
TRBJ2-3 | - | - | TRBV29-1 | CSVDLGPKRTDTQYF | TGCAGCGTTGATTTAGGCCCCAAACGCACAGATACGCAGTATTTT
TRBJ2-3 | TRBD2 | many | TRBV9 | CASGLAHSDTQYF | TGTGCCAGCGGACTAGCCCACTCAGATACGCAGTATTTT